This T cell receptor (beta chain) was profiled in a study of Ad26.COV2.S vaccination and SARS-CoV-2 variants. This sample's treatment: around 19 received Ad26.COV2.S at low or high dose, single or two shots; about 5 received placebo; per-sample allocation not given. Day 63 following the first vaccine or placebo injection was when the samples were taken. Only in-frame clones appear in the TCRdb table, and some are missing; sequencing was by immunoSEQ multiplex PCR. The sample holds fewer than 400,000 clones, about 82% seen once. CDR3 length: 14 amino acids. In germline, CDR1 is SEHNR, CDR2 FQNEAQ (reference sequence). After removal of 5 bases from V and 9 bases from J, the junction contained 5 bases not matched to a gene.

The sample here was peripheral blood, taken in a trial of Ad26.COV2.S vaccine versus placebo. The chain employs TRBV7-9 and TRBJ1-6; TRBD1 matches at 9 bases. The clonotype was recovered from a person between 18 and 60 years old who received the Ad26.COV2.S COVID-19 vaccine or a placebo. This chain's CDR3 is CASSPGQGSSPLHF. For the CDR3, the DNA is TGTGCCAGCAGCCCCGGACAGGGGAGTTCACCCCTCCACTTT.